The 8 T cell receptor beta chains below all came from one sample that was sequenced in a study of Graves' ophthalmopathy and Graves' hyperthyroidism. The TCR beta CDR3 regions underwent amplification from RNA transcripts. First-round RT-PCR with HTBI primers preceded a second-round multiplex PCR. TCRdb called the multiplex PCR reads again in MiXCR, with one record for every CDR3 protein. Of hundreds of thousands of distinct CDR3 sequences detected, just over 40% appear once; the ten largest clones hold 3% to 4%. The specimen was peripheral blood. All receptors come from an adult man with Graves' ophthalmopathy.

At least ten counts were recorded for this clonotype. V gene TRBV4-1 combines with J gene TRBJ2-7; D not resolved. The V gene lost 2 bases and the J gene lost 5 bases, with 28 bases spanning the gap. The CDR3 runs to 19 residues. Germline CDR1 and CDR2: MGHRA and YSYEKL. The CDR3 DNA follows: TGCGCCAGCAGCCAATCTCGCGCCGGTATCGTCATGGCCGATCACGAGCAGTACTTC. It specifies CASSQSRAGIVMADHEQYF.

This clonotype was observed many times. A read error may produce the germline difference seen at one junction end. The chain recombines TRBV5-8 with TRBJ1-6; 8 nucleotides line up with TRBD1. Germline values: CDR1 SGHTS, CDR2 YDEGEE. This CDR3 is 14 amino acids long. The CDR3 protein is CASTLDRVNSPLHF. Here the CDR3 DNA reads TGTGCCAGCACCTTGGACAGGGTAAATTCACCCCTCCACTTT.

This clonotype was seen repeatedly, ten times or more. V is TRBV7-9 and J is TRBJ1-6, with a possible D match to TRBD1 (5 bases). Deletions cut 2 bases from V and 10 bases from J, with 12 bases between. The CDR3 contains 14 residues. CDR1 and CDR2 from the germline V gene are SEHNR and FQNEAQ (reference sequence). The CDR3 DNA follows: TGTGCCAGCAGCTTAAACCAGGGTCGATCACCCCTCCACTTT. It yields the protein CASSLNQGRSPLHF.

The chain employs TRBV29-1 and TRBJ1-4; D gene uncertain. With 3 bases removed from V and 12 bases from J, the gap between germline ends came to 17 bases. The germline V gene has CDR1 SQVTM and CDR2 ANQGSEA. The CDR3 runs to 13 residues. The CDR3 nucleotides are TGCAGCGTTGATGTGGAGATTCTCCGGGAACTGTTTTTT. This encodes CSVDVEILRELFF.

The chain uses TRBV5-1 and TRBJ2-7, with TRBD2 identical over 7 bases. This CDR3 has 15 amino acids. Trimming removed 0 bases from V and 4 bases from J; junction bases left unmatched: 7. CDR1 is SGHRS and CDR2 is YFSETQ in the germline V gene. The CDR3 loop reads CASSLGGTNLYEQYF. The CDR3 DNA sequence: TGCGCCAGCAGCTTGGGGGGGACTAACCTTTACGAGCAGTACTTC.

This clonotype occurred a few times. A read error may be the cause here, since a much bigger clone is one base away. This chain connects TRBV6-5 to TRBJ2-5; possible D gene TRBD2, 6 bases. This CDR3 is built from 13 residues. Germline V gene data show CDR1 as MNHEY and CDR2 as SVGAGI. Trimming cost V 5 bases and J 1 base, with 8 bases left between them. CDR3 nucleotides: TGTGCCAGCAGTCGGGGGATCCAAGAGACCCAGTACTTC. It yields the protein CASSRGIQETQYF.

V usage is TRBV6-5 and J usage is TRBJ2-5; 8 bases fit TRBD2. CDR1 is MNHEY and CDR2 is SVGAGI in the germline V gene. This CDR3 has 15 amino acids. Germline trimming cut 2 bases from V and 5 bases from J; bases unmatched to any gene: 7. The CDR3 bases are TGTGCCAGCAGTTACATTCCGGGGGGGCGCGAGACCCAGTACTTC. Amino acids: CASSYIPGGRETQYF.

V and J are TRBV5-1 and TRBJ2-5; 8 bases fit TRBD2. V trimming: 3 bases; J trimming: 1 base; junction bases outside the gene matches: 8. This CDR3 has 16 amino acids. The germline V gene encodes CDR1 SGHRS and CDR2 YFSETQ. CDR3: CASSSTSGPCQETQYF. The DNA of the CDR3 is TGCGCCAGCAGCTCCACTAGCGGCCCGTGCCAAGAGACCCAGTACTTC.